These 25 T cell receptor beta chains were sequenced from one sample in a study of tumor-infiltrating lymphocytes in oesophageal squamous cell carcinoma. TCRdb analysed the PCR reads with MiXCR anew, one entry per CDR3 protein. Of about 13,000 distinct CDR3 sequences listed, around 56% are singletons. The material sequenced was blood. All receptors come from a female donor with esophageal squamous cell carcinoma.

In nucleotides, the CDR3 is TGTGCCAGCAGCCGTAGCGGGGCCTCCTACAATGAGCAGTTCTTC. Translating gives CASSRSGASYNEQFF. The chain links TRBV7-9 to TRBJ2-1; 8 nucleotides match TRBD2. V was pared by 5 bases and J by 0 bases, with 3 bases of the junction left unmatched. Germline V lookup: CDR1 SEHNR, CDR2 FQNEAQ (reference sequence). The CDR3 has 15 amino acids.

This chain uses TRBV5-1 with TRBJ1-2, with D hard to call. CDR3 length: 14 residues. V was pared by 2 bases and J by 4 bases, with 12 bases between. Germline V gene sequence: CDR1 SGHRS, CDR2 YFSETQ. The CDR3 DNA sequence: TGCGCCAGCAGCTTTAATGGACCGATCTATGGCTACACCTTC. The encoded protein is CASSFNGPIYGYTF.

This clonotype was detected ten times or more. DNA for the CDR3: TGTGCCAGCAGCTCCCTGGGGGGCGGAGGAAACACCATATATTTT. Translating it yields CASSSLGGGGNTIYF. The chain is built from TRBV5-6 and TRBJ1-3; tentative D call: TRBD1 (6 bases). The CDR3 is made up of 15 amino acids. V lost 3 bases, J lost 4 bases, and 14 bases lay in between. The V gene's germline CDR1 is SGHDT and CDR2 YYEEEE.

CDR3 bases: TGTGCCAGCAGCCTTGGGGAGCCATTTCTCAGAGGTTACGAGCAGTACTTC. This translates into CASSLGEPFLRGYEQYF. This chain joins TRBV5-8 and TRBJ2-4, with D possibly TRBD2 on 5 matching bases. The J call may be mistaken, given a closer DNA end match to TRBJ2-7. The germline gives CDR1 SGHTS, CDR2 YDEGEE. The CDR3 extends over 17 amino acids.

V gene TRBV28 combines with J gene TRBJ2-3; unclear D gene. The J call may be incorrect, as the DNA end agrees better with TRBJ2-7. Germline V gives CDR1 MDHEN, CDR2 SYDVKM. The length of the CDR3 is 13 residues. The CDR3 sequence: CASSFSDYNEQYF. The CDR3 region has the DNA TGTGCCAGCAGTTTTTCGGATTACAATGAGCAGTACTTC.

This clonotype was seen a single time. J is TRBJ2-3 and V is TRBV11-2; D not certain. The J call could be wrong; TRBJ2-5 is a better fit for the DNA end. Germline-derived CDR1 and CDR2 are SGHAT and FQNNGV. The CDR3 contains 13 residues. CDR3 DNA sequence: TGTGCCAGCAGCTTCAACACTCAAGAGACCCAGTACTTC. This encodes CASSFNTQETQYF.

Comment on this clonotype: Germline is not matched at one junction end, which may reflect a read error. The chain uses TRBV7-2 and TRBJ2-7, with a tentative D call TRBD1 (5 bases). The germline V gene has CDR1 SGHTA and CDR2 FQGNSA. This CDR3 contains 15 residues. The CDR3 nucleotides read TGTGCCAGCATCCCCGGCTCCAGGGTAGGCTCACCCCTCCACTTC. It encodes CASIPGSRVGSPLHF. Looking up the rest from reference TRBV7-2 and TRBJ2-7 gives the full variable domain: GAGVSQSPSNKVTEKGKDVELRCDPISGHTALYWYRQSLGQGLEFLIYFQGNSAPDKSGLPSDRFSAERTGGSVSTLTIQRTQQEDSAVYLCASIPGSRVGSPLHFGPGTRLTVT.

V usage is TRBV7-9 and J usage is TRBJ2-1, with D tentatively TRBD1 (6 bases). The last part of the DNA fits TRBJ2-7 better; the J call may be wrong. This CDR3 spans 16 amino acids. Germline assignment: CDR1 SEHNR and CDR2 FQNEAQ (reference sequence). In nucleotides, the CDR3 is TGTGCCAGCAGCTCCTGGACAGTGAGCTCCTACAATGAGCAGTACTTC. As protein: CASSSWTVSSYNEQYF.

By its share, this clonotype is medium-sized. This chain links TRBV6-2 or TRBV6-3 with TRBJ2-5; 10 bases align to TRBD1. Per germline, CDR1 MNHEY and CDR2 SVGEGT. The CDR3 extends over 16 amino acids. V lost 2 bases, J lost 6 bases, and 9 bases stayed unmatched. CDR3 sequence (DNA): TGTGCCAGCAGTTACAGTGGGACAGGGGTCGGAAAGACCCAGTACTTC. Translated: CASSYSGTGVGKTQYF.

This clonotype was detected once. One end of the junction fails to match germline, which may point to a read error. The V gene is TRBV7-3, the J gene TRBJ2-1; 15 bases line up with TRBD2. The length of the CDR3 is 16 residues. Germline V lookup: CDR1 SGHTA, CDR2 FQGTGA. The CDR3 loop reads CASSSGLAGGHYEQFF. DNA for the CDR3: TGTGCCAGCAGCTCCGGACTAGCGGGAGGGCACTATGAGCAGTTCTTT.

The CDR3 DNA sequence: TGTGCCAGCAGCTTAGTAGCGGGAAATGAGCAGTACTTC. It yields the protein CASSLVAGNEQYF. The chain has TRBV7-2 and TRBJ2-5; TRBD2 aligns across 8 bases. The CDR3 covers 13 residues. Germline trimming cut 1 base from V and 11 bases from J; bases unmatched to any gene: 6. The germline CDR1 and CDR2 sequences are SGHTA and FQGNSA.

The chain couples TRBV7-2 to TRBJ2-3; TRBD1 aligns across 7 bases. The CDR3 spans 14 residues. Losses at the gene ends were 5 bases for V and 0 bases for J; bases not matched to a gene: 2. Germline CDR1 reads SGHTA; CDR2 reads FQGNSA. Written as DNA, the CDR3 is TGTGCCAGCAGCACGACAGGGAGCACAGATACGCAGTATTTT. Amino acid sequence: CASSTTGSTDTQYF.

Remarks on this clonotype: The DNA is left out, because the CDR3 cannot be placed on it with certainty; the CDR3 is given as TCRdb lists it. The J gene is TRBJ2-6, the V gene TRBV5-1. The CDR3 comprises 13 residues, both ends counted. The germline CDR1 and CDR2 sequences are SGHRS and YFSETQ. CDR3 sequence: CASSQNLWLHLRF.

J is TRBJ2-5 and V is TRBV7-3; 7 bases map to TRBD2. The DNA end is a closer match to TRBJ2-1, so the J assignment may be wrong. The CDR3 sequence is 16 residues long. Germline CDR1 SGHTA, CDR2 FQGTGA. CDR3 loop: CASSLRGGRNYNEQFF. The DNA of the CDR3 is TGTGCCAGCAGCTTAAGGGGGGGGAGGAACTACAATGAGCAGTTCTTC.

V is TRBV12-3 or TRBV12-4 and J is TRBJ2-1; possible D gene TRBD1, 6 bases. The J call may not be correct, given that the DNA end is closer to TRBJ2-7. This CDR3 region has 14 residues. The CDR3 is CASSSRGSSYEQYF. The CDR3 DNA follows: TGTGCCAGCAGTTCCAGGGGTAGCTCCTACGAGCAGTACTTC.

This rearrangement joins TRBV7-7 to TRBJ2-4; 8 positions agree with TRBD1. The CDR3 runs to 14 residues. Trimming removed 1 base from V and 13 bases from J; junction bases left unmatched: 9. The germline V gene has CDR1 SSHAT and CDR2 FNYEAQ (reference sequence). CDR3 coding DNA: TGTGCCAGCAGCTTAGTACAGGGGGGTTGGGAGCAGTACTTC. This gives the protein CASSLVQGGWEQYF.

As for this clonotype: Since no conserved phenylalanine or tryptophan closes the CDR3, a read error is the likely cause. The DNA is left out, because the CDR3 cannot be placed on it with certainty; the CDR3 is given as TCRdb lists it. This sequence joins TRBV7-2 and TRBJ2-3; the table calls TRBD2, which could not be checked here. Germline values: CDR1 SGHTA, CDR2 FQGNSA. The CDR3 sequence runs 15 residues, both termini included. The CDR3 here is CASSLVWTETQYFGP.

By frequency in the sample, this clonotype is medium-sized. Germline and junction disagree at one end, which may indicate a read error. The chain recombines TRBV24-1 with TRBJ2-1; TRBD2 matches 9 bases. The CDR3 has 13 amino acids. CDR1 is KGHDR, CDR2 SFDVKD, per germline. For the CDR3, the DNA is TGTGCCACCAGTGACCCGACTAGCGGTAATTTGGTCTTC. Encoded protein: CATSDPTSGNLVF.

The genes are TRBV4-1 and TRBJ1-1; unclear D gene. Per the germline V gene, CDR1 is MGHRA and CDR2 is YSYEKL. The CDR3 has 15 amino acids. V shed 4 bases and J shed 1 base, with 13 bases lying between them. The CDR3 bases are TGCGCCAGCAGCCCTAGACCGACTCAGAACACTGAAGCTTTCTTT. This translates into CASSPRPTQNTEAFF.

CDR3 in amino acids: CASSLGLAGDQETQYF. Written as DNA, the CDR3 is TGTGCCAGCAGCCTCGGACTAGCGGGAGATCAAGAGACCCAGTACTTC. V and J are TRBV7-2 and TRBJ2-4; 13 bases are a match to TRBD2. The J call may not be correct, given that the DNA end is closer to TRBJ2-5. CDR3 length: 16 residues. Germline lookup yields CDR1 SGHTA and CDR2 FQGNSA.

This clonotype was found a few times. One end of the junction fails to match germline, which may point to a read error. The CDR3 region is CASSTRTEETQYF. CDR3 DNA: TGTGCTAGCAGCACCCGAACAGAAGAGACCCAGTACTTC. The chain employs TRBV7-6 and TRBJ2-5, with no clear D. CDR3 length: 13 amino acids. Looked up from germline, CDR1 is SGHVS and CDR2 is FNYEAQ.

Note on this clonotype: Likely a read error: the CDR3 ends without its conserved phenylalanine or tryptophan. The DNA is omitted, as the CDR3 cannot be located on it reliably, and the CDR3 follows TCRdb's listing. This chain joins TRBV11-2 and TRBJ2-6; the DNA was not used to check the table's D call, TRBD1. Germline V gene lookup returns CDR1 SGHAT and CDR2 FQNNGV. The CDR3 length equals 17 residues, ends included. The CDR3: CASSLKGAGPYEQYFGA.

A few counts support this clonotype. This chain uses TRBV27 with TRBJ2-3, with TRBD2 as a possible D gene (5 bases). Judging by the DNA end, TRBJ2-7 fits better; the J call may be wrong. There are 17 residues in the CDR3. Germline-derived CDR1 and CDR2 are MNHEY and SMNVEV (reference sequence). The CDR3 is CASSLYPTGFGTDTQYF. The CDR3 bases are TGTGCCAGCAGTTTATACCCCACGGGATTTGGCACAGATACGCAGTACTTC.

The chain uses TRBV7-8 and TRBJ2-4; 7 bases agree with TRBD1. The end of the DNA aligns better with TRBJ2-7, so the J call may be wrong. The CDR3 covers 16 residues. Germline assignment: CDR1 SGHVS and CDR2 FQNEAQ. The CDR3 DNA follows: TGTGCCAGCAGCTTAGCAACAGGGGCCTTCTCCTACGAGCAGTACTTC. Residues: CASSLATGAFSYEQYF.

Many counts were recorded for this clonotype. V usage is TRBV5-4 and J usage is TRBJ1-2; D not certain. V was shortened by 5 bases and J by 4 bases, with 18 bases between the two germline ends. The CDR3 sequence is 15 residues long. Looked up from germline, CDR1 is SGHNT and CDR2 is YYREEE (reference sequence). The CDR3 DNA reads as TGTGCCAGCAGACCCACACCGGGAACGTCCTATGGCTACACCTTC. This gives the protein CASRPTPGTSYGYTF.